This passage covers 19 T cell receptor beta chains from one sample sequenced in a study of blood T cell repertoires in COVID-19 (TCRdb year 2020). The library was prepared using the immunoSEQ multiplex PCR assay. Not all clones reach the TCRdb copy of this immuneACCESS table, which keeps in-frame sequences only. Checked studies attribute under half of the gap to unresolved V genes and leave the rest unexplained. The table for this sample lists under 150,000 clones; about 84% of them were counted only once. The biggest ten clones account for 5.5% to 7% of the sample. Input material: peripheral blood. These receptors originate from a human donor in a cohort sampled during active COVID-19.

The chain recombines TRBV5-4 with TRBJ2-2; TRBD2 agrees at 14 bases. The length of the CDR3 is 17 residues. Germline CDR1 is SGHNT and CDR2 is YYREEE (reference sequence). With 4 bases clipped from V and 2 bases from J, the junction kept 4 bases outside the gene matches. CDR3 in DNA: TGTGCCAGCAGCCGAGGGACTAGCGGGGGTAACACCGGGGAGCTGTTTTTT. Translation gives CASSRGTSGGNTGELFF.

The chain uses TRBV7-3 and TRBJ2-1; weak D call: TRBD2 (7 bases). CDR1 and CDR2 (germline): SGHTA, FQGTGA. Trimming removed 2 bases at V and 2 bases at J, with 10 bases between. The CDR3 loop spans 15 amino acids. In DNA, the CDR3 is TGTGCCAGCAGCTTAGCGGGGGACACCTACAATGAGCAGTTCTTC. Translation gives CASSLAGDTYNEQFF.

The V call is TRBV14, the J call TRBJ1-2, with TRBD1 identical over 8 bases. The CDR3 extends over 14 amino acids. Germline V CDR1 and CDR2: SGHDN, FVKESK. The V gene end was trimmed by 4 bases and the J gene end by 7 bases; junction bases not matched to a gene: 8. The CDR3 sequence: CASSPRQGALGYTF. The CDR3 bases are TGTGCCAGCAGCCCTAGGCAGGGGGCGCTTGGCTACACCTTC.

The J gene is TRBJ1-4, the V gene TRBV5-5, with 7 bases lining up with TRBD1. This CDR3 region has 15 residues. Germline lookup yields CDR1 SGHKS and CDR2 YYEKEE (reference sequence). V lost 0 bases, J lost 6 bases, and 5 bases stayed unmatched. This CDR3 is CASSLEQGWDEKLFF. The CDR3 DNA reads as TGTGCCAGCAGCTTGGAACAGGGGTGGGATGAAAAACTGTTTTTT.

The rearrangement links TRBV5-5 to TRBJ1-5; D may be TRBD1 (5 bases). This CDR3 has 14 residues. V dropped 3 bases and J dropped 1 base, with 8 bases sitting between them. The germline V gene encodes CDR1 SGHKS and CDR2 YYEKEE (reference sequence). The chain's CDR3 is CASSSTASNQPQHF. The CDR3 DNA reads TGTGCCAGCAGCTCGACAGCCAGCAATCAGCCCCAGCATTTT.

The V gene is TRBV5-4, the J gene TRBJ2-7; no firm D call. V was clipped by 0 bases and J by 0 bases, with 4 bases between them. The CDR3 spans 13 residues. Germline-derived CDR1 and CDR2 are SGHNT and YYREEE (reference sequence). The DNA of the CDR3 is TGTGCCAGCAGCTTGGCGAGCTCCTACGAGCAGTACTTC. The encoded protein is CASSLASSYEQYF.

The chain joins TRBV7-8 to TRBJ2-7, with 7 bases identical to TRBD1. With 7 bases clipped from V and 1 base from J, the junction kept 7 bases outside the gene matches. The CDR3 runs 14 residues. Looked up from germline, CDR1 is SGHVS and CDR2 is FQNEAQ. CDR3 in amino acids: CASIPDRVSYEQYF. The CDR3 DNA reads as TGTGCCAGCATCCCCGACAGGGTATCCTACGAGCAGTACTTC.

This chain links TRBV7-9 with TRBJ1-1; D not resolved. CDR3 length equals 14 residues. Trimming pared 1 base from V and 0 bases from J, leaving 6 bases between. The germline CDR1 and CDR2 sequences are SEHNR and FQNEAQ (reference sequence). The CDR3 bases are TGTGCCAGCAGCTTAGGTCAGGTGAACACTGAAGCTTTCTTT. This gives the protein CASSLGQVNTEAFF.

This clone was detected only once. The rearrangement uses TRBV14 and TRBJ1-2; D remains unclear. V was trimmed by 2 bases and J by 7 bases, leaving 14 bases between them. CDR1 SGHDN and CDR2 FVKESK come from the germline V gene. CDR3 length: 14 residues. CDR3 bases: TGTGCCAGCAGCCAAAGAGCGGGGAATCTTGGCTACACCTTC. Translation: CASSQRAGNLGYTF. The full variable domain, its missing parts supplied by reference TRBV14 and TRBJ1-2, is EAGVTQFPSHSVIEKGQTVTLRCDPISGHDNLYWYRRVMGKEIKFLLHFVKESKQDESGMPNNRFLAERTGGTYSTLKVQPAELEDSGVYFCASSQRAGNLGYTFGSGTRLTVV.

The table lists this clone with many counts. The chain carries TRBV4-3 and TRBJ2-5, with D possibly matching TRBD2 (6 bases). The CDR3 extends over 15 amino acids. V gave up 4 bases and J gave up 2 bases, with 14 bases separating them. Germline V gene lookup returns CDR1 LGHNA and CDR2 YSLEER. CDR3 sequence (DNA): TGCGCCAGCAGCCCCACTTGGAGCGGGCAAGAGACCCAGTACTTC. Translating it yields CASSPTWSGQETQYF.

This chain joins TRBV7-9 and TRBJ1-6, with TRBD1 as a possible D gene (6 bases). Germline CDR1 is SEHNR and CDR2 is FQNEAQ (reference sequence). V was cut by 1 base and J by 7 bases, with 8 bases left in between. This CDR3 is 14 amino acids long. The CDR3 sequence: CASSLGQVNSPLHF. CDR3 in DNA: TGTGCCAGCAGCTTAGGACAGGTCAATTCACCCCTCCACTTT.

As DNA, the CDR3 is TGTGCCAGCAGCCGGACAGGGGGAAGCAGCTCCTCTTACGAGCAGTACTTC. Its protein product is CASSRTGGSSSSYEQYF. The chain is built from TRBV7-2 and TRBJ2-7; 10 nucleotides align to TRBD1. The CDR3 is 17 residues long. J gave up 4 bases and V 5 bases, and 14 bases lay outside the gene matches. Germline V gene lookup returns CDR1 SGHTA and CDR2 FQGNSA.

This clone was recorded once. This rearrangement joins TRBV19 to TRBJ2-3, with 9 nucleotides matching TRBD1. Trimming removed 7 bases from V and 6 bases from J; junction bases left unmatched: 8. This CDR3 spans 14 amino acids. Germline assignment: CDR1 LNHDA and CDR2 SQIVND (reference sequence). Here the CDR3 DNA reads TGTGCCAGTACTCAGACAGGGGGATTGGATACGCAGTATTTT. It is translated as CASTQTGGLDTQYF.

A few counts support this clone. The J gene is TRBJ1-5, the V gene TRBV2, with TRBD1 matching over 11 bases. CDR1 is SNHLY, CDR2 FYNNEI, per germline. The CDR3 runs to 14 residues. V lost 6 bases, J lost 6 bases, and 4 bases stayed unmatched. Here the CDR3 reads CASRRTGGGQPQHF. CDR3 coding DNA: TGTGCCAGCAGACGGACAGGGGGCGGTCAGCCCCAGCATTTT. Full variable domain (rest looked up from reference TRBV2 and TRBJ1-5): EPEVTQTPSHQVTQMGQEVILRCVPISNHLYFYWYRQILGQKVEFLVSFYNNEISEKSEIFDDQFSVERPDGSNFTLKIRSTKLEDSAMYFCASRRTGGGQPQHFGDGTRLSIL.

The V call is TRBV7-6, the J call TRBJ2-2; 9 positions agree with TRBD1. Germline lookup yields CDR1 SGHVS and CDR2 FNYEAQ. V dropped 4 bases and J dropped 6; count of bases not matched to a gene: 12. The CDR3 extends over 17 amino acids. CDR3 in amino acids: CASSSSSGTGRSGELFF. CDR3 DNA sequence: TGTGCCAGCAGCTCATCGTCCGGGACAGGGAGGTCCGGGGAGCTGTTTTTT.

The chain recombines TRBV4-3 with TRBJ2-1; TRBD2 matches 9 bases. The J segment lost 4 bases and the V segment lost 0 bases, leaving 7 bases of the junction unmatched. Germline CDR1 reads LGHNA; CDR2 reads YSLEER. The CDR3 is 17 residues long. The CDR3 loop is CASSQDTTSGGYNEQFF. The CDR3 DNA follows: TGCGCCAGCAGCCAAGATACCACGAGCGGGGGGTACAATGAGCAGTTCTTC.

The J gene is TRBJ2-2, the V gene TRBV19; 8 positions match TRBD2. This CDR3 contains 17 residues. Germline CDR1 is LNHDA and CDR2 is SQIVND (reference sequence). Trimming removed 1 base from V and 0 bases from J; junction bases left unmatched: 4. CDR3 sequence (DNA): TGTGCCAGTAGTATAGCTCCAGCGGGGGCGAACACCGGGGAGCTGTTTTTT. This gives the protein CASSIAPAGANTGELFF.

The chain has TRBV18 and TRBJ2-1, with 10 bases aligning to TRBD2. The V gene's germline CDR1 is KGHSH and CDR2 LQKENI. J was trimmed by 2 bases and V by 0 bases; bases with no gene match: 4. The CDR3 has 17 amino acids. The CDR3 coding sequence is TGTGCCAGCTCACCACCGGAGCGGGGGGGTACCTACAATGAGCAGTTCTTC. It translates to CASSPPERGGTYNEQFF.

The rearrangement uses TRBV10-3 and TRBJ2-1; D perhaps matches TRBD1 (5 bases). Trimming took 7 bases from V and 5 from J, leaving 12 bases between them. This CDR3 contains 13 residues. The germline V gene encodes CDR1 ENHRY and CDR2 SYGVKD. The CDR3 DNA sequence: TGTGCCATCAATCTCGACAGAAACAATGAGCAGTTCTTC. Its protein product is CAINLDRNNEQFF.